This TCR beta chain comes out of a study of human thymus T cells. Details on this clone: The antigen is unknown.

Using immunoSEQ multiplex PCR, the repertoire was profiled, and TCRdb retains in-frame clones only, with some absent. In the table there are tens of thousands of clones, roughly 94% of which are singletons. Thymic resections from corrective heart surgery supplied the tissue. Infants, healthy and Finnish, who were having corrective surgery for congenital heart defects served as donors. This CDR3 contains 18 residues. The germline V gene has CDR1 SGHTA and CDR2 FQGNSA. Unmatched junction bases numbered 17, after V lost 8 bases and J lost 1 base. Study-level points and caveats: Thymic and blood repertoires appeared to show biased V and J gene usage.

The sequenced sample was thymus tissue. V gene TRBV7-2 combines with J gene TRBJ1-1, with TRBD1 matching over 9 bases. This clonotype was sampled from a girl under three years old with a congenital heart defect but otherwise immunologically healthy. The chain's CDR3 is CASPREGGTGNSNTEAFF. The CDR3 nucleotides read TGTGCCAGCCCCCGAGAAGGTGGGACAGGGAACTCGAACACTGAAGCTTTCTTT.